The 8 T cell receptor beta chains given below trace back to one sample, sequenced in a study of blood T cells in healthy people across ages (dated by TCRdb to 2013 to 2016). Libraries were constructed by 5' RACE. The data were produced on an Illumina HiSeq 2500. A second PCR of about 6 to 11 cycles was run with a J-beta primer mix and a sample-barcoded 5' primer. The public reads were reprocessed in TCRdb via fastp at Q25 and MiXCR, keeping in-frame beta chains. Rows are unified per CDR3 protein, each entry keeping the most common DNA and genes. The sample data list over 1,200,000 distinct CDR3 sequences, and approximately 59% of these were observed just once. Together, the top ten hold about 6.7% of the sample. The sequenced sample was blood. The receptors stem from a man younger than 35 in good health.

The sample holds one count of this clonotype. The chain is built from TRBV12-3 or TRBV12-4 and TRBJ2-1; 8 nucleotides align to TRBD2. The CDR3 spans 17 residues. The ends lost 5 bases at V and 0 bases at J; junction bases unmatched: 9. The CDR3 protein is CASSLIYSGTSYNEQFF. CDR3 nucleotides: TGTGCCAGCAGTCTAATCTATAGCGGGACCTCCTACAATGAGCAGTTCTTC.

The chain employs TRBV6-5 and TRBJ2-3; D is possibly TRBD1 (5 bases). V was clipped by 6 bases and J by 5 bases, with 15 bases between them. The CDR3 runs to 14 residues. Germline V lookup: CDR1 MNHEY, CDR2 SVGAGI. The CDR3 is CASSSQLRGDTQYF. In nucleotides, the CDR3 is TGTGCCAGCAGCTCCCAACTTAGGGGAGATACGCAGTATTTT.

The chain couples TRBV4-1 to TRBJ2-5; tentatively, D is TRBD1 or TRBD2 (5 bases each). V lost 5 bases and J lost 13, with 14 bases in between. Germline values: CDR1 MGHRA, CDR2 YSYEKL. The CDR3 length is 11 residues. CDR3 protein: CASSFPGRTYF. The CDR3 coding sequence is TGCGCCAGCAGCTTTCCGGGACGGACGTACTTC.

This chain links TRBV7-2 with TRBJ2-4, with 12 bases identical to TRBD2. The assigned J gene may be wrong: the sequence end matches TRBJ2-5 better. In germline, CDR1 is SGHTA, CDR2 FQGNSA. There are 17 residues in the CDR3. DNA for the CDR3: TGTGCCAGCAGCTTAAAACTAGCGGGGGGACGGCAAGAGACCCAGTACTTC. The encoded protein is CASSLKLAGGRQETQYF.

J is TRBJ2-5 and V is TRBV2, with D perhaps given as TRBD1 or TRBD2 (5 bases each). Trimming stripped 6 bases from V and 2 bases from J, with 13 bases between. Looked up from germline, CDR1 is SNHLY and CDR2 is FYNNEI. The CDR3 is 14 amino acids. The CDR3, as DNA: TGTGCCAGCAGCCCGGGGCAGCCGCAAGAGACCCAGTACTTC. Its translation: CASSPGQPQETQYF.

V gene TRBV9 combines with J gene TRBJ2-4; tentative D call: TRBD1 (5 bases). The end of the DNA fits TRBJ2-7 better, so the J call may be wrong. Germline V gene sequence: CDR1 SGDLS, CDR2 YYNGEE. CDR3 length: 15 amino acids. This CDR3 reads CASSVGSGNPYEQYF. CDR3 DNA sequence: TGTGCCAGCAGCGTAGGGTCAGGGAATCCCTACGAGCAGTACTTC.

The chain has TRBV5-1 and TRBJ1-1, with TRBD1 as a possible D gene (6 bases). In germline, CDR1 is SGHRS, CDR2 YFSETQ. Between the trimmed V and J ends, which lost 8 bases and 0 bases, there was a span of 8 bases. This CDR3 region has 12 residues. This CDR3 is CARRTVNTEAFF. DNA of the CDR3: TGCGCCAGGCGGACAGTGAACACTGAAGCTTTCTTT.

The chain combines TRBV29-1 with TRBJ1-1; D may be TRBD1 (5 bases). The germline gives CDR1 SQVTM, CDR2 ANQGSEA. The CDR3 extends over 14 amino acids. The ends were cut back, 3 bases at V and 0 bases at J, with 11 bases in the middle. CDR3 DNA sequence: TGCAGCGTTGAGTTTCGGGACCTGAACACTGAAGCTTTCTTT. Protein sequence: CSVEFRDLNTEAFF.